One sample yielded the 28 T cell receptor beta chains listed below, sequenced in a study of T cell clonality in common variable immunodeficiency. Study-wide findings and caveats: Common variable immunodeficiency TCR beta sequences reportedly had fewer deletions and N-nucleotide insertions.

Data came from immunoSEQ multiplex PCR; TCRdb stores just in-frame clones and leaves some out. The repertoire yields around 15,000 clones, none seen only once; the top ten contain roughly 14%. The antigens these receptors bind are not known. Source material: peripheral blood mononuclear cells. The receptors here all came from a human donor with common variable immunodeficiency.

Turning to this clone: The sequence runs out 3 residues before the end of the CDR3; the remainder is reconstructed from the germline J gene. The chain is built from TRBV7-2 and TRBJ2-3; D remains ambiguous. Trimming cost V 0 bases and J 0 bases, with 10 bases left between them. Germline CDR1 is SGHTA and CDR2 is FQGNSA. CDR3 length: 16 amino acids. The CDR3 spells CASSLASSSSTDTQYF. CDR3 DNA (partial): TGTGCCAGCAGCTTAGCGTCGTCGTCTAGCACAGATACG.

This clone was observed many times. The read stops 3 residues short of the end of the CDR3; the missing end is completed from the germline J gene. The chain joins TRBV19 to TRBJ1-5; 9 bases align to TRBD1. The CDR3 has 16 amino acids. Unmatched junction bases numbered 12, after V lost 5 bases and J lost 7 bases. Germline V gene data show CDR1 as LNHDA and CDR2 as SQIVND (reference sequence). The chain's CDR3 is CASSRWGQGALQPQHF. Incomplete CDR3 DNA: TGTGCCAGTAGTCGGTGGGGACAGGGAGCTTTACAGCCC.

This clone was detected a few times. The CDR3 DNA, read in part, is TGTGCCAGCAGGCGACAGGGGGCTCTCAATGAG. It specifies CASRRQGALNE. The complete CDR3 reads CASRRQGALNEQFF. The rearrangement uses TRBV2 and TRBJ2-1; 10 bases are a match to TRBD1. The CDR3 extends 3 residues past the end of the read, so its final part is completed from the germline J gene. The germline gives CDR1 SNHLY, CDR2 FYNNEI. This CDR3 contains 14 residues. V trimming: 6 bases; J trimming: 6 bases; junction bases outside the gene matches: 5.

With respect to this clone: From the germline J gene comes the end of the CDR3, since the read stops 3 residues before it. The rearrangement joins TRBV7-2 to TRBJ2-3, with 9 bases matching TRBD2. The CDR3 has 15 residues. J was trimmed by 6 bases and V by 1 base; bases with no gene match: 5. Per the germline V gene, CDR1 is SGHTA and CDR2 is FQGNSA. CDR3 in amino acids: CASSLVSGGMDTQYF. Incomplete CDR3 DNA: TGTGCCAGCAGCTTAGTCAGCGGGGGGATGGATACG.

Points on this clone: Relative to the germline gene, one junction end is altered; a read error may explain this. Read coverage stops 3 residues before the CDR3 terminus; the germline J gene supplies the remainder. The V gene is TRBV7-9, the J gene TRBJ1-2, with D perhaps matching TRBD1 (5 bases). Per germline, CDR1 SEHNR and CDR2 FQNEAQ (reference sequence). The CDR3 has 13 residues. The CDR3 sequence: CASRGGTNSGYTF. The part of the CDR3 DNA that was read is TGTGCCAGCAGGGGGGGAACTAACTCTGGC.

Comments on this clone: The CDR3 is cut off 3 residues early in the read; its end comes from the germline J gene. The rearrangement joins TRBV11-3 to TRBJ2-5, with a tentative D call TRBD1 (5 bases). With 5 bases removed from V and 3 bases from J, the gap between germline ends came to 10 bases. CDR1 is SGHNT, CDR2 YENEEA, per germline. The CDR3 is made up of 13 amino acids. CDR3 protein: CASSQTGEETQYF. CDR3 DNA, as far as it was read: TGTGCCAGCAGCCAAACAGGAGAAGAGACC.

With regard to this clone: Read sequence stops 3 residues before the CDR3 end, and the germline J gene provides the missing end. This chain links TRBV18 with TRBJ2-1; 7 bases line up with TRBD1. Germline V gene lookup returns CDR1 KGHSH and CDR2 LQKENI. The CDR3 spans 17 residues. J lost 3 bases, V lost 1 base, and 9 bases had no gene match. CDR3 loop: CASSPHTLGDSYNEQFF. The CDR3 DNA, read in part, is TGTGCCAGCTCACCACACACTCTGGGGGACAGCTACAATGAG.

This clone occurred a few times. The observed sequence ends 3 residues before the CDR3 terminus, with the missing tail filled in from the germline J gene. The chain couples TRBV7-2 to TRBJ2-1; 7 bases line up with TRBD2. The V and J ends lost 5 bases and 9 bases, in that order; junction bases with no gene match: 13. The CDR3 is made up of 15 amino acids. CDR1 is SGHTA and CDR2 is FQGNSA in the germline V gene. This CDR3 reads CASSHPGTTGTEQFF. The part of the CDR3 DNA that was read is TGTGCCAGCAGCCACCCCGGGACTACCGGAACTGAG.

This clone was seen repeatedly, ten times or more. Sequencing ends 3 residues short of the CDR3 end; the germline J gene provides the rest. The gene calls are TRBV5-4 and TRBJ1-4; D perhaps matches TRBD1 (6 bases). The CDR3 is 13 residues long. The V end lost 5 bases, the J end lost 8 bases, and 13 bases lay between the germline ends. Germline CDR1 is SGHNT and CDR2 is YYREEE (reference sequence). CDR3 protein: CASRKHQGEKLFF. The CDR3 bases that were read are TGTGCCAGCAGAAAACATCAGGGGGAAAAA.

Only a few counts were recorded for this clone. With the read ending 3 residues before the CDR3 end, the germline J gene is used to fill in that end. The rearrangement joins TRBV2 to TRBJ1-2; a weak D match, TRBD1 (5 bases). The ends were cut back, 11 bases at V and 0 bases at J, with 16 bases in the middle. This CDR3 contains 14 residues. CDR1 and CDR2 from the germline V gene are SNHLY and FYNNEI. CDR3 loop: CAGKTDHANYGYTF. Partial CDR3 DNA: TGTGCCGGAAAGACAGACCATGCTAACTATGGC.

CDR3 DNA (partial): TGTGCCAGCAGTGAAAGACAGGGGGCGCGTAATGAG. Protein product: CASSERQGARNE. The CDR3 in full is CASSERQGARNEQFF. The V call is TRBV2, the J call TRBJ2-1; TRBD1 matches at 10 bases. The read ends 3 residues early relative to the CDR3; the germline J gene fills the gap. The CDR3 is 15 residues long. V lost 2 bases, J lost 7 bases, and 5 bases stayed unmatched. The V gene's germline CDR1 is SNHLY and CDR2 FYNNEI.

About this clone: The read ends 3 residues early relative to the CDR3; the germline J gene fills the gap. The chain employs TRBV7-2 and TRBJ2-7; D is possibly TRBD1 or TRBD2 (6 bases each). The germline V gene has CDR1 SGHTA and CDR2 FQGNSA. The CDR3 has 14 residues. Trimming shortened V by 5 bases and J by 2 bases, and 13 bases separated the two germline ends. This CDR3 is CASSRHREAYEQYF. CDR3 DNA (partial): TGTGCCAGCAGCCGCCACAGGGAGGCCTACGAG.

Remarks on this clone: Sequencing ends 3 residues short of the CDR3 end; the germline J gene provides the rest. The chain uses TRBV7-2 and TRBJ2-7; D perhaps matches TRBD1 (5 bases). The CDR3 sequence is 14 residues long. Germline-derived CDR1 and CDR2 are SGHTA and FQGNSA. Trimming pared 6 bases from V and 2 bases from J, leaving 14 bases between. The CDR3 sequence: CASSSLDITYEQYF. Incomplete CDR3 DNA: TGTGCCAGCAGTTCGTTGGACATCACCTACGAG. The full variable domain, completed using reference TRBV7-2 and TRBJ2-7, is GAGVSQSPSNKVTEKGKDVELRCDPISGHTALYWYRQSLGQGLEFLIYFQGNSAPDKSGLPSDRFSAERTGGSVSTLTIQRTQQEDSAVYLCASSSLDITYEQYFGPGTRLTVT.

About this clone itself: The read halts 3 residues ahead of the CDR3 end, with the missing end drawn from the germline J gene. The chain combines TRBV18 with TRBJ2-7, with D uncertain. The V gene lost 6 bases and the J gene lost 5 bases, with 14 bases spanning the gap. Germline V lookup: CDR1 KGHSH, CDR2 LQKENI. CDR3 length equals 13 residues. The DNA read from the CDR3 is TGTGCCAGCTCTACCACCAACACAAACGAG. It specifies CASSTTNTNE. The complete CDR3 sequence is CASSTTNTNEQYF.

This clone rates as medium-sized. The CDR3 is cut off 3 residues early in the read; its end comes from the germline J gene. The V and J genes are TRBV29-1 and TRBJ1-4; 10 nucleotides agree with TRBD1. This CDR3 comprises 17 residues. CDR1 and CDR2 (germline): SQVTM, ANQGSEA. With V trimmed by 6 bases and J by 0 bases, 10 bases remained unmatched. Partial CDR3 DNA: TGCAGCGTAGCTAATGACAGGGGGCTGGCAACTAATGAAAAA. Translating gives CSVANDRGLATNEK. The whole CDR3 is CSVANDRGLATNEKLFF.

A few counts support this clone. One end of the junction varies from germline; a read error may be responsible. The sequence runs out 3 residues before the end of the CDR3; the remainder is reconstructed from the germline J gene. V and J are TRBV2 and TRBJ2-1, with a tentative D call TRBD1 (6 bases). The V gene's germline CDR1 is SNHLY and CDR2 FYNNEI. The CDR3 is 12 residues long. CDR3 DNA (partial): TGTGCCGGCAGGGACATCTACAATGAG. Translation: CAGRDIYNE. The whole CDR3 region reads CAGRDIYNEQFF.

This clone showed up many times. The read halts 3 residues ahead of the CDR3 end, with the missing end drawn from the germline J gene. The chain uses TRBV10-3 and TRBJ2-7; 7 bases align to TRBD1. The CDR3 is made up of 14 amino acids. Germline lookup yields CDR1 ENHRY and CDR2 SYGVKD. Germline trimming cut 0 bases from V and 6 bases from J; bases unmatched to any gene: 5. The CDR3 DNA, read in part, is TGTGCCATCAGTGAGTCACAGGGGATAGGCGAG. Residues: CAISESQGIGE. Given in full, the CDR3 is CAISESQGIGEQYF.

On this clone itself: The sequence runs out 3 residues before the end of the CDR3; the remainder is reconstructed from the germline J gene. This chain uses TRBV7-2 with TRBJ2-7; no definite D call. Germline V gives CDR1 SGHTA, CDR2 FQGNSA. The CDR3 loop spans 14 amino acids. V gave up 4 bases and J gave up 0 bases, with 10 bases separating them. CDR3 bases read: TGTGCCAGCAGCTCGAGAGCTATCTCCTACGAG. This gives the protein CASSSRAISYE. The CDR3 as a whole reads CASSSRAISYEQYF.

This clone came up many times. The CDR3 end falls 3 residues outside the read, so it is completed with the germline J gene. This sequence joins TRBV20-1 and TRBJ2-5; 10 bases line up with TRBD2. CDR1 and CDR2 (germline): DFQATT, SNEGSKA (reference sequence). V trimming: 4 bases; J trimming: 4 bases; junction bases outside the gene matches: 6. CDR3 length equals 14 residues. Here the CDR3 reads CSAKTSGLGETQYF. Incomplete CDR3 DNA: TGCAGTGCTAAGACTAGCGGGTTAGGAGAGACC.

This clone was counted ten times or more. The sequence runs out 3 residues before the end of the CDR3; the remainder is reconstructed from the germline J gene. The chain has TRBV14 and TRBJ2-3; D possibly corresponds to TRBD2 (5 bases). This CDR3 contains 16 residues. V was trimmed by 1 base and J by 4 bases, leaving 15 bases between them. Germline-derived CDR1 and CDR2 are SGHDN and FVKESK. CDR3 region: CASSQGSGAGADTQYF. The CDR3 bases that were read are TGTGCCAGCAGCCAAGGGTCCGGCGCCGGGGCAGATACG.

This clone was observed many times. The read terminates 3 residues ahead of where the CDR3 ends, so the germline J gene completes it. The genes are TRBV5-4 and TRBJ1-2, with a tentative D call TRBD1 (5 bases). This CDR3 comprises 14 residues. The germline V gene has CDR1 SGHNT and CDR2 YYREEE (reference sequence). The germline V and J ends were trimmed by 4 bases and 7 bases, with 17 bases remaining between them. CDR3 protein: CASSRGGTDFGYTF. The covered CDR3 bases are TGTGCCAGCAGCCGCGGGGGGACTGACTTTGGC.

In this sample, this clone turned up many times. The sequence runs out 3 residues before the end of the CDR3; the remainder is reconstructed from the germline J gene. This chain connects TRBV20-1 to TRBJ2-5; 10 bases are a match to TRBD2. This CDR3 contains 14 residues. CDR1 is DFQATT, CDR2 SNEGSKA, per germline (reference sequence). V dropped 3 bases and J dropped 4; count of bases not matched to a gene: 5. Partial CDR3 DNA: TGCAGTGCTAGCACTAGCGGGGAAGGAGAGACC. As protein: CSASTSGEGET. From start to end, the CDR3 is CSASTSGEGETQYF.

This clone has more than one count but fewer than ten. Sequencing ends 3 residues short of the CDR3 end; the germline J gene provides the rest. This chain links TRBV19 with TRBJ2-3, with D perhaps TRBD2 (6 bases). The CDR3 length is 16 residues. The germline CDR1 and CDR2 sequences are LNHDA and SQIVND (reference sequence). The V and J ends lost 4 bases and 2 bases respectively, with 16 bases between them. The CDR3 region is CASSTHDGGVTDTQYF. Partial CDR3 DNA: TGTGCCAGTAGTACCCATGACGGAGGGGTCACAGATACG. Drawing the rest from reference TRBV19 and TRBJ2-3, the complete variable domain is DGGITQSPKYLFRKEGQNVTLSCEQNLNHDAMYWYRQDPGQGLRLIYYSQIVNDFQKGDIAEGYSVSREKKESFPLTVTSAQKNPTAFYLCASSTHDGGVTDTQYFGPGTRLTVL.

This clone was seen only a few times. With the read ending 3 residues before the CDR3 end, the germline J gene is used to fill in that end. The chain recombines TRBV19 with TRBJ1-2, with D perhaps matching TRBD1 (6 bases). Trimming pared 6 bases from V and 1 base from J, leaving 15 bases between. There are 15 residues in the CDR3. CDR1 is LNHDA and CDR2 is SQIVND in the germline V gene (reference sequence). The sequenced part of the CDR3 DNA is TGTGCCAGTAGCATTTTCAACAGGGATAACTATGGC. It encodes CASSIFNRDNYG. The whole CDR3 is CASSIFNRDNYGYTF.

This clone was counted only a few times. With the read ending 3 residues before the CDR3 end, the germline J gene is used to fill in that end. V is TRBV30 and J is TRBJ2-2; 7 bases fit TRBD1. Germline trimming cut 6 bases from V and 3 bases from J; bases unmatched to any gene: 10. Germline loops: CDR1 GTSNPN, CDR2 SVGIG (reference sequence). There are 15 residues in the CDR3. CDR3 sequence: CACNHRGSDTGELFF. Incomplete CDR3 DNA: TGTGCCTGCAACCACAGGGGATCGGACACCGGGGAG.

This clone occurred many times. The sequenced fragment ends 3 residues before the CDR3 boundary, so the rest is inferred from the germline J gene. The rearrangement links TRBV20-1 to TRBJ1-6, with TRBD1 as a possible D gene (6 bases). The germline gives CDR1 DFQATT, CDR2 SNEGSKA (reference sequence). Trimming took off 0 bases at V and 3 bases at J, with 15 bases between the two ends. The CDR3 totals 17 residues. The sequenced CDR3 bases are TGCAGTGCTAGAGATATGGGGGCCGCGGGCTATAATTCACCC. It translates to CSARDMGAAGYNSP. The whole CDR3 reads CSARDMGAAGYNSPLHF.

This clone was seen more than once but under ten times. The read stops 3 residues short of the end of the CDR3; the missing end is completed from the germline J gene. The gene calls are TRBV18 and TRBJ1-2; 11 bases map to TRBD1. This CDR3 contains 16 residues. V dropped 2 bases and J dropped 3; count of bases not matched to a gene: 5. The germline gives CDR1 KGHSH, CDR2 LQKENI. CDR3 loop: CASSPSRTGGDYGYTF. Incomplete CDR3 DNA: TGTGCCAGCTCACCATCCCGGACAGGGGGCGACTATGGC.

This clone was detected a few times. Read coverage stops 3 residues before the CDR3 terminus; the germline J gene supplies the remainder. The chain employs TRBV18 and TRBJ2-1, with 8 bases lining up with TRBD1. Germline values: CDR1 KGHSH, CDR2 LQKENI. Losses at the gene ends were 1 base for V and 5 bases for J; bases not matched to a gene: 10. The CDR3 has 17 residues. CDR3 DNA, as far as it was read: TGTGCCAGCTCACCACGGCGAAAGGGACAGGAGAACAATGAG. This encodes CASSPRRKGQENNE. The CDR3 in full is CASSPRRKGQENNEQFF.